These 24 T cell receptor beta chains originate from one sample sequenced in a study of control samples from healthy donors and cancer patients. Only in-frame clones appear in the TCRdb table, and some are missing; sequencing was by immunoSEQ multiplex PCR. Here the sample spans about 200,000 clones, roughly nine tenths being singletons. The sequenced sample was blood. These receptors were taken from a man aged 25 to 45 in good health.

This chain links TRBV7-6 with TRBJ2-6; maybe TRBD2 (6 bases). CDR3 length: 17 amino acids. In germline, CDR1 is SGHVS, CDR2 FNYEAQ. Trimming cost V 5 bases and J 0 bases, with 14 bases left between them. This CDR3 is CASSPGVGNSGANVLTF. The CDR3 DNA sequence: TGTGCCAGCAGCCCGGGGGTAGGGAACTCTGGGGCCAACGTCCTGACTTTC.

This clone was observed once. The chain employs TRBV6-5 and TRBJ1-1; unclear D gene. CDR3 size: 12 residues. Germline V lookup: CDR1 MNHEY, CDR2 SVGAGI. V was trimmed by 10 bases and J by 0 bases, leaving 9 bases between them. DNA for the CDR3: TGTGCCACTAACTTCATGAACACTGAAGCTTTCTTT. Protein sequence: CATNFMNTEAFF.

The V gene is TRBV12-3 or TRBV12-4, the J gene TRBJ2-7; D might be TRBD2 (6 bases). The CDR3 runs to 13 residues. The germline V and J ends were trimmed by 5 bases and 6 bases, with 14 bases remaining between them. CDR3 sequence (DNA): TGTGCCAGCAGTCTCCGACTAGGAGCCGAGCAGTACTTC. Its translation is CASSLRLGAEQYF.

The genes are TRBV28 and TRBJ2-4; TRBD1 aligns across 7 bases. Germline V lookup: CDR1 MDHEN, CDR2 SYDVKM. The CDR3 length is 15 residues. The V gene end was trimmed by 3 bases and the J gene end by 3 bases; junction bases not matched to a gene: 5. CDR3 amino acids: CASSLDRLIKNIQYF. The CDR3 bases are TGTGCCAGCAGTTTGGACAGGCTCATCAAAAACATTCAGTACTTC.

This chain links TRBV5-1 with TRBJ2-3, with 14 nucleotides matching TRBD2. The CDR3 is made up of 19 amino acids. Germline-derived CDR1 and CDR2 are SGHRS and YFSETQ. V trimming: 3 bases; J trimming: 2 bases; junction bases outside the gene matches: 11. The CDR3 sequence is CASSSIPGLAGANTDTQYF. The CDR3 nucleotides read TGCGCCAGCAGCTCAATTCCGGGACTAGCGGGGGCCAACACAGATACGCAGTATTTT.

In DNA form, the CDR3 reads TGTGCCAGCAGCCCTGGACAGGGGGCAGGTGGCTACACCTTC. Amino acid sequence: CASSPGQGAGGYTF. The rearrangement links TRBV3-1 (or the pseudogene TRBV3-2) to TRBJ1-2, with 11 bases lining up with TRBD1. This CDR3 spans 14 amino acids. The V and J ends lost 4 bases and 7 bases, in that order; junction bases with no gene match: 5. The germline V gene encodes CDR1 LGHDT and CDR2 YNNKEL (reference sequence).

This clone was seen a few times. V is TRBV6-2 or TRBV6-3 and J is TRBJ1-1, with 8 nucleotides matching TRBD1. CDR3 size: 14 residues. V lost 4 bases and J lost 6; bases outside the gene matches: 7. Germline V gives CDR1 MNHEY, CDR2 SVGEGT. The chain's CDR3 is CASSSNQGAAEAFF. The CDR3, as DNA: TGTGCCAGCAGTTCAAACCAGGGGGCGGCTGAAGCTTTCTTT.

This clone was seen a few times. The chain joins TRBV7-7 to TRBJ2-7; 11 nucleotides line up with TRBD2. Trimming cost V 5 bases and J 0 bases; bases outside gene matches: 3. The CDR3 is 15 amino acids. The germline V gene encodes CDR1 SSHAT and CDR2 FNYEAQ (reference sequence). CDR3 sequence reads: CASSPTSGASYEQYF. CDR3 sequence (DNA): TGTGCCAGCAGCCCGACTAGCGGGGCCTCCTACGAGCAGTACTTC.

The V and J genes are TRBV27 and TRBJ1-5, with D hard to call. V was cut by 8 bases and J by 4 bases, with 15 bases left in between. Germline CDR1 is MNHEY and CDR2 is SMNVEV (reference sequence). The CDR3 is 14 amino acids. In DNA, the CDR3 is TGTGCCAGCGCCGGTGGGATAGAAAATCAGCCCCAGCATTTT. This gives the protein CASAGGIENQPQHF.

This clone was found once. J is TRBJ2-1 and V is TRBV24-1; no clear D. Germline CDR1 KGHDR, CDR2 SFDVKD. Trimming removed 2 bases from V and 7 bases from J, with 11 bases in between. The CDR3 runs to 14 residues. The CDR3 region has the DNA TGTGCCACCAGTGATTCACTCACTGGGAATGAGCAGTTCTTC. It is translated as CATSDSLTGNEQFF.

This chain uses TRBV11-1 with TRBJ2-2, with D unresolved. V was shortened by 2 bases and J by 6 bases, with 4 bases between the two germline ends. Germline loops: CDR1 SGHAT, CDR2 FQDESV (reference sequence). The CDR3 extends over 12 amino acids. The CDR3 nucleotides read TGTGCCAGCAGCTTATTGGCCGGGGAGCTGTTTTTT. Its protein is CASSLLAGELFF. Full variable domain (outside the CDR3, taken from reference TRBV11-1 and TRBJ2-2): EAEVAQSPRYKITEKSQAVAFWCDPISGHATLYWYRQILGQGPELLVQFQDESVVDDSQLPKDRFSAERLKGVDSTLKIQPAELGDSAMYLCASSLLAGELFFGEGSRLTVL.

The V gene is TRBV30, the J gene TRBJ1-1; D gene ambiguous. Trimming cost V 2 bases and J 7 bases, with 8 bases left between them. The CDR3 is 11 amino acids. CDR1 GTSNPN and CDR2 SVGIG come from the germline V gene (reference sequence). CDR3 amino acids: CAWSRVHEAFF. The CDR3, as DNA: TGTGCCTGGAGTAGGGTTCATGAAGCTTTCTTT.

The CDR3 protein is CASSPHGQGNTEAFF. Written as DNA, the CDR3 is TGTGCCAGCAGTCCGCACGGACAGGGAAACACTGAAGCTTTCTTT. The rearrangement links TRBV6-6 to TRBJ1-1; 8 positions match TRBD1. The ends lost 5 bases at V and 2 bases at J; junction bases unmatched: 7. The germline V gene has CDR1 MNHNY and CDR2 SVGAGI (reference sequence). CDR3 length: 15 residues.

The V call is TRBV5-4, the J call TRBJ2-2; the match to TRBD2 covers 10 bases. V trimming: 7 bases; J trimming: 5 bases; junction bases outside the gene matches: 8. CDR1 and CDR2 (germline): SGHNT, YYREEE (reference sequence). The CDR3 sequence is 15 residues long. The CDR3 is CASGTSGALTGELFF. CDR3 sequence (DNA): TGTGCCAGCGGCACTAGCGGGGCTTTGACCGGGGAGCTGTTTTTT.

V and J are TRBV19 and TRBJ1-5, with D maybe TRBD1 (5 bases). The CDR3 has 13 residues. Trimming cost V 3 bases and J 5 bases, with 8 bases left between them. CDR1 and CDR2 (germline): LNHDA, SQIVND (reference sequence). The CDR3 reads CASSMGVHQPQHF. CDR3 coding DNA: TGTGCCAGTAGTATGGGGGTTCATCAGCCCCAGCATTTT.

The chain employs TRBV11-2 and TRBJ2-7; no clear D gene. This CDR3 region has 14 residues. Germline V gives CDR1 SGHAT, CDR2 FQNNGV. V was trimmed by 2 bases and J by 3 bases, leaving 11 bases between them. The CDR3 DNA follows: TGTGCCAGCAGCTTAACTCGCGACGGCTACGAGCAGTACTTC. This gives the protein CASSLTRDGYEQYF.

This clone was detected only once. V and J are TRBV5-5 and TRBJ2-3, with D perhaps matching TRBD2 (5 bases). CDR3 length: 17 amino acids. Germline V CDR1 and CDR2: SGHKS, YYEKEE (reference sequence). Between the trimmed V and J ends, which lost 3 bases and 0 bases, there was a span of 17 bases. In nucleotides, the CDR3 is TGTGCCAGCAGCTCCGGACTGCCCATCTGGAGCACAGATACGCAGTATTTT. It specifies CASSSGLPIWSTDTQYF.

The V gene is TRBV10-1, the J gene TRBJ2-2; weak D call: TRBD2 (5 bases). Germline values: CDR1 WNHNN, CDR2 SYGVQD (reference sequence). Trimming removed 2 bases from V and 2 bases from J, with 6 bases in between. This CDR3 contains 14 residues. The CDR3 bases are TGCGCCAGCAGTGAGGAGGGAAACACCGGGGAGCTGTTTTTT. Translating it yields CASSEEGNTGELFF.

The chain links TRBV5-6 to TRBJ2-3; D is possibly TRBD1 (6 bases). This CDR3 is 17 amino acids long. Germline V lookup: CDR1 SGHDT, CDR2 YYEEEE. V was cut by 4 bases and J by 2 bases, with 20 bases left in between. The CDR3 region has the DNA TGTGCCAGCAGCGTACGACAGGCGAAGATAAACACAGATACGCAGTATTTT. Translated, it gives CASSVRQAKINTDTQYF.

The rearrangement links TRBV2 to TRBJ1-5; no clear D gene. Per the germline V gene, CDR1 is SNHLY and CDR2 is FYNNEI. There are 14 residues in the CDR3. The V and J ends lost 1 base and 4 bases respectively, with 8 bases between them. The CDR3 DNA reads as TGTGCCAGCAGTGAAGTGGCTGTGAATCAGCCCCAGCATTTT. Protein product: CASSEVAVNQPQHF.

This clone was found a few times. The chain is built from TRBV15 and TRBJ2-7, with TRBD2 identical over 12 bases. Germline loops: CDR1 LNHNV, CDR2 YYDKDF (reference sequence). The V segment lost 3 bases and the J segment 4 bases; nucleotides outside the gene matches: 1. The CDR3 spans 14 residues. CDR3 sequence reads: CATSRGTSGYEQYF. The CDR3 DNA sequence: TGTGCCACCAGCAGGGGGACTAGCGGGTACGAGCAGTACTTC.

This clone was found once. The chain links TRBV2 to TRBJ2-7; unclear D gene. CDR1 is SNHLY, CDR2 FYNNEI, per germline. The V end was cut by 6 bases, the J end by 3 bases, with 15 bases between. The length of the CDR3 is 14 residues. CDR3 residues: CASRDGLSIYEQYF. In DNA form, the CDR3 reads TGTGCCAGCAGGGACGGCCTTTCCATCTACGAGCAGTACTTC.

This rearrangement joins TRBV5-6 to TRBJ1-6, with D tentatively TRBD1 (5 bases). The CDR3 loop spans 9 amino acids. Germline V gives CDR1 SGHDT, CDR2 YYEEEE. V was pared by 8 bases and J by 18 bases, with 12 bases between. The CDR3 here is CARKTAPHF. The CDR3 region has the DNA TGTGCCAGGAAGACAGCGCCCCACTTT.

The chain recombines TRBV15 with TRBJ2-2, with a tentative D call TRBD2 (5 bases). Trimming cost V 2 bases and J 6 bases, with 10 bases left between them. Germline V CDR1 and CDR2: LNHNV, YYDKDF (reference sequence). This CDR3 has 14 residues. For the CDR3, the DNA is TGTGCCACCAGCAGAAACGCGGGTGCCGGGGAGCTGTTTTTT. It codes for CATSRNAGAGELFF.